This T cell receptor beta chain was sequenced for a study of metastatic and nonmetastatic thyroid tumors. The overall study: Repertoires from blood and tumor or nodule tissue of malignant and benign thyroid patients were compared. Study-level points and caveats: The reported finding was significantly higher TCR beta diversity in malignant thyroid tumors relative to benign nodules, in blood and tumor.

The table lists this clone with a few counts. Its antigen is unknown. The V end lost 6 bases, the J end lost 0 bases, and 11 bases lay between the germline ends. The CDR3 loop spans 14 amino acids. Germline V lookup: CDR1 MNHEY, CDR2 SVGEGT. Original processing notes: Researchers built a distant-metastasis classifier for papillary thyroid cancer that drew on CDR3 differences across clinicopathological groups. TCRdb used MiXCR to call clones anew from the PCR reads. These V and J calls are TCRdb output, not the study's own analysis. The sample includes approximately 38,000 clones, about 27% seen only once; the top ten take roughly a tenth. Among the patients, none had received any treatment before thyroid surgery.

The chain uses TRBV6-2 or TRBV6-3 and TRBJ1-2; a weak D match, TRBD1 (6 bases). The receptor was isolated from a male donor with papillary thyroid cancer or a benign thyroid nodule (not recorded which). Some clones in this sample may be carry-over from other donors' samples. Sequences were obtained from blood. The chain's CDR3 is CASSQGGSNYGYTF. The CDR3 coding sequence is TGTGCCAGCAGCCAAGGGGGTTCTAACTATGGCTACACCTTC.